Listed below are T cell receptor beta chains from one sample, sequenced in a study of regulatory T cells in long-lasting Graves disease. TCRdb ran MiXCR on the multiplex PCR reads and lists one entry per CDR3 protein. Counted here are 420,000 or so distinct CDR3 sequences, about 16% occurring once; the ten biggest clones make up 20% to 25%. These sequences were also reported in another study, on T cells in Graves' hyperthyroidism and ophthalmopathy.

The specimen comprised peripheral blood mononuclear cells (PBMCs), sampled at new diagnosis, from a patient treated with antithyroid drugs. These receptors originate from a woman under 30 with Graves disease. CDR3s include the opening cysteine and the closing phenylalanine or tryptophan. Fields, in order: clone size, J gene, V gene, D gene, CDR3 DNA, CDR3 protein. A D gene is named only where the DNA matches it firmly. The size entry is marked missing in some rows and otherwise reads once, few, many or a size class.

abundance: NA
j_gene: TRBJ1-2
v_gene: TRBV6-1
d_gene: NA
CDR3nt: TGTGCCAGCAGTGAGAACGGACCCTATGGCTACACCTTC
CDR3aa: CASSENGPYGYTF

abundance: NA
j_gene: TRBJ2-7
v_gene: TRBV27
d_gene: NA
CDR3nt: TGTGCCAGCAGTTTTCTTTTAGTGGGAGCCCCCAGGTTGAGGGAGCAGTACTTC
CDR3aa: CASSFLLVGAPRLREQYF

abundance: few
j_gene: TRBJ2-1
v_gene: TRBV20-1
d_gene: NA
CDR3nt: TGCAGTGGGGGGGCAGGGGATTATGAGCAGTTCTTC
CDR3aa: CSGGAGDYEQFF

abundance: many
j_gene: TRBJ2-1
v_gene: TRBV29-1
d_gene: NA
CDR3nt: TGCAGCGTTTCCCAGGTCGGCTACAATGAGCAGTTCTTC
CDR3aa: CSVSQVGYNEQFF

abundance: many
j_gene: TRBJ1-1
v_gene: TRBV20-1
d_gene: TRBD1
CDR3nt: TGCAGTGCACCGAGGGGACAGGGGGTATCAGAAGCTTTCTTT
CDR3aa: CSAPRGQGVSEAFF

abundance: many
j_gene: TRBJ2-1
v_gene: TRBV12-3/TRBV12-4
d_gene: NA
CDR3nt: TGTGCCAGCAGCCAGGGAGGGGGGGGCCCCTACAATGAGCAGTTCTTC
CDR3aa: CASSQGGGGPYNEQFF

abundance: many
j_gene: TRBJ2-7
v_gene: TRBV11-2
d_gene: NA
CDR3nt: TGTGCCAGCAGCTCGGTTTACGAGCAGTACTTC
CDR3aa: CASSSVYEQYF

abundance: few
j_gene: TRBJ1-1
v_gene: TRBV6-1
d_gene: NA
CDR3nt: TGTGCCAGCAGCCACCGGGACGGTGCGAACACTGAAGCTTTCTTT
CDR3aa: CASSHRDGANTEAFF

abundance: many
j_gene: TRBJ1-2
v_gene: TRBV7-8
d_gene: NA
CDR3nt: TGTGCCAGCAGCTTAGATCTAGGGGATTCCGGCTACACCTTC
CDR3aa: CASSLDLGDSGYTF

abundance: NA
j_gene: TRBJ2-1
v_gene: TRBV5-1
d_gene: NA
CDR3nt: TGCGCCAGCAGTCGGGGGGCCGGGAGGGGGCCGTTTGAGCAGTTCTTC
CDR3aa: CASSRGAGRGPFEQFF

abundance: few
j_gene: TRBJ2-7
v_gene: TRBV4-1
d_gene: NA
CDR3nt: TGCGCCAGCAGCCCTCGGGCTGGCTACTCCTACGAGCAGTACTTC
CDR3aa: CASSPRAGYSYEQYF

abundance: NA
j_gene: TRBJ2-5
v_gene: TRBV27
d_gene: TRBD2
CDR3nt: TGTGCCAGCAGTCCTGTCTTAGCGGGAGAGACCCAGTACTTC
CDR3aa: CASSPVLAGETQYF

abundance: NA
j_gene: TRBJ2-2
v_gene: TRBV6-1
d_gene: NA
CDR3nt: TGTGCCAGCAGTGCCCCCACAGGGAACACCGGGGAGCTGTTTTTT
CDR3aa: CASSAPTGNTGELFF

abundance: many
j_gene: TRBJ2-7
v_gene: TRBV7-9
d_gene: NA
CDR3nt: TGTGCCAGCACCTCCCTGATCGGGCTCCATTCCTACGAGCAGTACTTC
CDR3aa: CASTSLIGLHSYEQYF

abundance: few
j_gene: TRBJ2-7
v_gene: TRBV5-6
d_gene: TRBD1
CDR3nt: TGTGCCAGCGGAGAGGACAGGGGGCTTTACGAGCAGTACTTC
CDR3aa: CASGEDRGLYEQYF

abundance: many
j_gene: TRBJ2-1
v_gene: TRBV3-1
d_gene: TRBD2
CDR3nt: TGTGCCAGCAGCGCGGGACTAGCGGGAGGTGAGCAGTTCTTC
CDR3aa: CASSAGLAGGEQFF

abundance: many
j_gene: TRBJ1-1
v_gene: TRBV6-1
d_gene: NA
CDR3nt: TGTGCCAGCAGTGACCCGGGACTCGGACACACTGAAGCTTTCTTT
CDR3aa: CASSDPGLGHTEAFF

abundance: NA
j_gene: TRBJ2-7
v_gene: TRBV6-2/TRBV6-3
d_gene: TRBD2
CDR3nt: TGTGCCAGCACCCGCTACAGGGGAGAAACTAGCGGGAGACCCACCTACGAGCAGTACTTC
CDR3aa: CASTRYRGETSGRPTYEQYF

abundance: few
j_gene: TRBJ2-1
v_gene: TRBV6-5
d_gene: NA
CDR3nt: TGTGCCAGCAGTTCCCCTACAAAGGGTGAGCAGTTCTTC
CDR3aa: CASSSPTKGEQFF

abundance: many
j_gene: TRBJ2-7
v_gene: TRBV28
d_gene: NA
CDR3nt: TGTGCCAGCAGTCAGGGCGGGCTCAGGGCCGCCTACGAGCAGTACTTC
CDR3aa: CASSQGGLRAAYEQYF

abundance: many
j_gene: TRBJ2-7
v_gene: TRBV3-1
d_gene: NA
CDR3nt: TGTGCCAGCAGCCATGGATCGGGTGACGAGCAGTACTTC
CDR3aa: CASSHGSGDEQYF

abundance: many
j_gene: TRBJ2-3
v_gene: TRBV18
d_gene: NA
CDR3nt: TGTGCCAGCTCGCCATCCCGACGACCAGATACGCAGTATTTT
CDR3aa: CASSPSRRPDTQYF

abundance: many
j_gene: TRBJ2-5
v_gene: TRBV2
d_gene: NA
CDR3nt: TGTGCCAGCAGTGTATCGGGGATTCGAGAGACCCAGTACTTC
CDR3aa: CASSVSGIRETQYF

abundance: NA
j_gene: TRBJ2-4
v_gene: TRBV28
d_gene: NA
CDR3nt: TGTGCCAGCAGCCTCGGGACCCTAGGTCCCAAAAACATTCAGTACTTC
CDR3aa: CASSLGTLGPKNIQYF

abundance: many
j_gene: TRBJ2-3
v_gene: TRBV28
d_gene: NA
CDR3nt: TGTGCCAGCAGTTTACAGGCCTTTAGCACAGATACGCAGTATTTT
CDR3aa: CASSLQAFSTDTQYF

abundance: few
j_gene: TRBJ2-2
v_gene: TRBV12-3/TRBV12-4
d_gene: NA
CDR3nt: TGTGCCAGCAGGCCCCAGAACACCGGGGAGCTGTTTTTT
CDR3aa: CASRPQNTGELFF

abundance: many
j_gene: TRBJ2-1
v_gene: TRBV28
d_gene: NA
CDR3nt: TGTGCCAGCAGTGAATATTACAATGAGCAGTTCTTC
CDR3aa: CASSEYYNEQFF

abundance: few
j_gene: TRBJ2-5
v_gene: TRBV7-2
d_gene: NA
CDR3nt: TGTGCCAGCAGCCCAGCGCAAGAGACCCAGTACTTC
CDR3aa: CASSPAQETQYF

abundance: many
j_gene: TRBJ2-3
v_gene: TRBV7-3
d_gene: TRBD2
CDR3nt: TGTGCCAGCAGCTTAGTATCATTGCGGGAGGGCACAGATACGCAGTATTTT
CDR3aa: CASSLVSLREGTDTQYF

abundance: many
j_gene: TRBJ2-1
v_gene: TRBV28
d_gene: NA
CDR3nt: TGTGCCAGCAGTCTTTTGGTTGATGACGCGTTCTCCTACAATGAGCAGTTCTTC
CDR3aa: CASSLLVDDAFSYNEQFF

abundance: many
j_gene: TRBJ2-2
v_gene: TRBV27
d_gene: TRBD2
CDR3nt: TGTGCCAGCAGTAAAACACCGGGACTAGGGGTTCGCACCGGGGAGCTGTTTTTT
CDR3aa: CASSKTPGLGVRTGELFF

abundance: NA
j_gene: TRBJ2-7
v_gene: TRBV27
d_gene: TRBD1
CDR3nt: TGTGCCAGCAGACGGGGGACAGGGGTCCCCTACGAGCAGTACTTC
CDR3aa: CASRRGTGVPYEQYF

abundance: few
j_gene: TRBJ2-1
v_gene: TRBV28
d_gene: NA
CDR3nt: TGTGCCAGCAGAGGAGCTAGCGACTACAATGAGCAGTTCTTC
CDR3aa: CASRGASDYNEQFF

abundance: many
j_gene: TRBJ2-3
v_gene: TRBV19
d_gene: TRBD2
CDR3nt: TGTGCCAGTAGCGATCTAGCGGGAAGTCGAACAGATACGCAGTATTTT
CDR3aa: CASSDLAGSRTDTQYF

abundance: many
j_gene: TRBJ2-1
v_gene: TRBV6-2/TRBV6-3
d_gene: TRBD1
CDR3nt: TGTGCCAGCAGTTACTCCGGGACAGGGGGCAATGAGCAGTTCTTC
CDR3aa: CASSYSGTGGNEQFF

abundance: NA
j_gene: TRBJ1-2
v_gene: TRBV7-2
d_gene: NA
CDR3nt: TGTGCCAGCAGCTTAGACCAGTTCTACTATGGCTACACCTTC
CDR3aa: CASSLDQFYYGYTF

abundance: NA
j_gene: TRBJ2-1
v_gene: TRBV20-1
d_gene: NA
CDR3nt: TGCAGTGCTAGGGACGGGCTCTACAATGAGCAGTTCTTC
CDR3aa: CSARDGLYNEQFF

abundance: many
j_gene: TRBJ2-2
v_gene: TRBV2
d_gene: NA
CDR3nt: TGTGCCAGCGGGGGACGGACGCTCACCGGGGAGCTGTTTTTT
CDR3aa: CASGGRTLTGELFF

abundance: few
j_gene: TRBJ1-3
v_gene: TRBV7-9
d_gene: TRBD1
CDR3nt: TGTGCCAGCAGCTCAGCGGACAGGAGCTCTGGAAACACCATATATTTT
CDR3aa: CASSSADRSSGNTIYF

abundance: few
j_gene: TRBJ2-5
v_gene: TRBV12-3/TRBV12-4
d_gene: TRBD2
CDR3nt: TGTGCCAGCAGTCCCCCCCGTCGACTAGCGGGAGGGCACGGAGAGACCCAGTACTTC
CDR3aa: CASSPPRRLAGGHGETQYF

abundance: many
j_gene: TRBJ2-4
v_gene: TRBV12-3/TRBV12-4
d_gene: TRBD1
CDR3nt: TGTGCCAGCAGTCCCCGAGGGACAGGGGCTGCCAAAAACATTCAGTACTTC
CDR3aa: CASSPRGTGAAKNIQYF

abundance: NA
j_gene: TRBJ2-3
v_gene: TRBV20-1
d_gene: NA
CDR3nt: TGCAGTGCGGCGCCCAGGGCCATGGGAACAGATACGCAGTATTTT
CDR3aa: CSAAPRAMGTDTQYF

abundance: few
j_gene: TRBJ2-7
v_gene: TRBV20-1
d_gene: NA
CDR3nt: TGCAGTGCTATTTTGGGGGAGCAGTACTTC
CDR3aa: CSAILGEQYF

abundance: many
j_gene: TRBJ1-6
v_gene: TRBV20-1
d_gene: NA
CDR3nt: TGCAGTGTCAAAGGCGGTTCACCCCTCCACTTT
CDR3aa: CSVKGGSPLHF

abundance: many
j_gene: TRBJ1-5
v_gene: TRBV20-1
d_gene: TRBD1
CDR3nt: TGCAGTGCTAGGCTCCGGGACAGGATCAATCAGCCCCAGCATTTT
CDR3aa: CSARLRDRINQPQHF

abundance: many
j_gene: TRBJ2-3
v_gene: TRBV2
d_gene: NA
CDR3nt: TGTGCCAGCAGGTTCACCCTTAGCACAGATACGCAGTATTTT
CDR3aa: CASRFTLSTDTQYF

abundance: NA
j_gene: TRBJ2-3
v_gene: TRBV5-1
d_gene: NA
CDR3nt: TGCGCCAGCAGGACAGAACTAAGCACAGATACGCAGTATTTT
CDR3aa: CASRTELSTDTQYF

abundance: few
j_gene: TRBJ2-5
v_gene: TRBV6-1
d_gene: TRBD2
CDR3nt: TGTGCCAGCAGTGGGATAGCGGGAACTCCAAAAGAGACCCAGTACTTC
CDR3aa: CASSGIAGTPKETQYF

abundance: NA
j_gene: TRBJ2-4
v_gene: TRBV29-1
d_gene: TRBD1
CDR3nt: TGCAGCATCAGGGGGCTGGGCAAAAACATTCAGTACTTC
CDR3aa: CSIRGLGKNIQYF

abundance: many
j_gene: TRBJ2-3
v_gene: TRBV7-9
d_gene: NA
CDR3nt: TGTGCCAGCAGCTTCAGGAAAGATACGCAGTATTTT
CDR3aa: CASSFRKDTQYF

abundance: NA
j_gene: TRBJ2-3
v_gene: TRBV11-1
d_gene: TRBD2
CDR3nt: TGTGCCAGCAGCTTAGAGACCGGGACTAGCGCCACTCCCACAGATACGCAGTATTTT
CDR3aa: CASSLETGTSATPTDTQYF

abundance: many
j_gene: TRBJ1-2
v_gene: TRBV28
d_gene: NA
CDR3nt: TGTGCCAGCAGTCAAAGCGGGGAGGGGGGCTACACCTTC
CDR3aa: CASSQSGEGGYTF